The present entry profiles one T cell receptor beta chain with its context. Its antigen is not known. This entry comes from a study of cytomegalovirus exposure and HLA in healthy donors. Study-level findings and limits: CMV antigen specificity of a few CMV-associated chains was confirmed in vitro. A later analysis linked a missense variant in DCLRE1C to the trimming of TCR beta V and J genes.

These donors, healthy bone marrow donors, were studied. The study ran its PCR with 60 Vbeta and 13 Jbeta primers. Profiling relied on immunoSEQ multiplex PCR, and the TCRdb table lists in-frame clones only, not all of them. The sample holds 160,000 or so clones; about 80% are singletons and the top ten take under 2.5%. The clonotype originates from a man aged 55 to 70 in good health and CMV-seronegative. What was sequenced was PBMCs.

The CDR3 DNA reads TGCAGCGTTGTTGTGGGGGGGGCAGAGACCCAGTACTTC. Its translation is CSVVVGGAETQYF. The chain recombines TRBV29-1 with TRBJ2-5; perhaps TRBD2 as D (7 bases). The CDR3 is 13 amino acids. Per the germline V gene, CDR1 is SQVTM and CDR2 is ANQGSEA. V was clipped by 4 bases and J by 4 bases, with 13 bases between them. Complete variable domain (other parts from reference TRBV29-1 and TRBJ2-5): SAVISQKPSRDICQRGTSLTIQCQVDSQVTMMFWYRQQPGQSLTLIATANQGSEATYESGFVIDKFPISRPNLTFSTLTVSNMSPEDSSIYLCSVVVGGAETQYFGPGTRLLVL.